These 16 T cell receptor beta chains came from one sample sequenced in a study of shared clonotypes between healthy human individuals. Assay used: immunoSEQ multiplex PCR; TCRdb lists only in-frame clones, some missing. The data contain over a million clones, about 75% of them singletons. The sequencing input was memory CD4+ T cells sorted from blood. The subset here: CD45RA-negative fraction. Source of these receptors: a man between 18 and 29 years old in good health.

This clone was counted ten times or more. This CDR3 is also generated by other DNA sequences in the sample. The rearrangement uses TRBV7-2 and TRBJ2-7; 12 nucleotides line up with TRBD2. The CDR3 is made up of 17 amino acids. Trimming removed 1 base from V and 1 base from J; junction bases left unmatched: 5. Per germline, CDR1 SGHTA and CDR2 FQGNSA. Here the CDR3 DNA reads TGTGCCAGCAGCTTAGTAGCTGGGACTAGCGGGTCCTACGAGCAGTACTTC. This codes for CASSLVAGTSGSYEQYF.

The chain uses TRBV5-1 and TRBJ1-6; D might be TRBD1 (6 bases). V was trimmed by 2 bases and J by 5 bases, leaving 17 bases between them. Germline V lookup: CDR1 SGHRS, CDR2 YFSETQ. The CDR3 loop spans 17 amino acids. DNA for the CDR3: TGCGCCAGCAGCTTCCGGACAGCCATGGACGATAATTCACCCCTCCACTTT. It is translated as CASSFRTAMDDNSPLHF. Drawing the rest from reference TRBV5-1 and TRBJ1-6, the complete variable domain is KAGVTQTPRYLIKTRGQQVTLSCSPISGHRSVSWYQQTPGQGLQFLFEYFSETQRNKGNFPGRFSGRQFSNSRSEMNVSTLELGDSALYLCASSFRTAMDDNSPLHFGNGTRLTVT.

Many counts were recorded for this clone. The chain uses TRBV5-1 and TRBJ2-5, with TRBD1 identical over 8 bases. This CDR3 comprises 15 residues. V trimming: 5 bases; J trimming: 2 bases; junction bases outside the gene matches: 8. In germline, CDR1 is SGHRS, CDR2 YFSETQ. The CDR3 is CASSTDRVGQETQYF. As DNA, the CDR3 is TGCGCCAGCAGTACGGACAGGGTAGGGCAAGAGACCCAGTACTTC.

The chain couples TRBV5-5 to TRBJ1-4, with D possibly matching TRBD1 (5 bases). This CDR3 comprises 14 residues. The germline CDR1 and CDR2 sequences are SGHKS and YYEKEE (reference sequence). V was shortened by 0 bases and J by 4 bases, with 7 bases between the two germline ends. Here the CDR3 reads CASSLGQGNEKLFF. CDR3 sequence (DNA): TGTGCCAGCAGCTTGGGGCAGGGTAATGAAAAACTGTTTTTT.

The genes are TRBV7-2 and TRBJ2-7; 11 nucleotides line up with TRBD2. This CDR3 is built from 16 residues. V was pared by 3 bases and J by 4 bases, with 8 bases of the junction left unmatched. Germline CDR1 is SGHTA and CDR2 is FQGNSA. In DNA, the CDR3 is TGTGCCAGCAGCTTTGGCCCACTAGCGGGAGCTTACGAGCAGTACTTC. Translation: CASSFGPLAGAYEQYF.

The chain links TRBV10-1 to TRBJ2-7; D is unclear. Per the germline V gene, CDR1 is WNHNN and CDR2 is SYGVQD (reference sequence). Trimming left V 8 bases short and J 2 bases short, with 10 bases between. The CDR3 spans 12 residues. CDR3 sequence reads: CASRRKTYEQYF. The CDR3 DNA follows: TGCGCCAGCCGACGGAAGACCTACGAGCAGTACTTC.

J is TRBJ1-4 and V is TRBV28; 7 nucleotides line up with TRBD1. This CDR3 is 14 amino acids long. Trimming at V came to 8 bases and at J to 2 bases, leaving 5 bases not matched to a gene. Germline assignment: CDR1 MDHEN and CDR2 SYDVKM. Written as DNA, the CDR3 is TGTGCCAGCCCTCAGGGGGAGACTAATGAAAAACTGTTTTTT. It specifies CASPQGETNEKLFF.

The DNA of the CDR3 is TGTGCCAGCAGCGCCTCTAGGGCACAAGAGACCCAGTACTTC. Translating gives CASSASRAQETQYF. This chain connects TRBV11-2 to TRBJ2-5; D unresolved. This CDR3 has 14 residues. Trimming took off 5 bases at V and 2 bases at J, with 12 bases between the two ends. From germline, CDR1 is SGHAT and CDR2 FQNNGV.

J is TRBJ1-1 and V is TRBV10-3, with D tentatively TRBD1 (5 bases). Trimming shortened V by 3 bases and J by 3 bases, and 8 bases separated the two germline ends. The CDR3 has 13 residues. Germline CDR1 ENHRY, CDR2 SYGVKD. The CDR3 nucleotides are TGTGCCATCAGTGATTCAGGGTACACTGAAGCTTTCTTT. Its translation is CAISDSGYTEAFF.

The gene calls are TRBV2 and TRBJ2-7; D uncertain. Germline assignment: CDR1 SNHLY and CDR2 FYNNEI. V was clipped by 5 bases and J by 4 bases, with 6 bases between them. This CDR3 has 11 amino acids. Written as DNA, the CDR3 is TGTGCCAGCAGTATAGATTACGAGCAGTACTTC. Amino acids: CASSIDYEQYF.

The V call is TRBV19, the J call TRBJ2-7, with D maybe TRBD2 (6 bases). The CDR3 runs 14 residues. The germline gives CDR1 LNHDA, CDR2 SQIVND (reference sequence). V was pared by 5 bases and J by 0 bases, with 11 bases between. CDR3 residues: CASSPGDFSYEQYF. CDR3 bases: TGTGCCAGTAGTCCCGGGGACTTCTCCTACGAGCAGTACTTC.

This chain joins TRBV7-2 and TRBJ2-3, with a weak D call TRBD2 (5 bases). Germline V gives CDR1 SGHTA, CDR2 FQGNSA. The CDR3 spans 14 residues. With 7 bases removed from V and 0 bases from J, the gap between germline ends came to 11 bases. The DNA of the CDR3 is TGTGCCAGCAAAAGGAGGTCTAGCACAGATACGCAGTATTTT. This translates into CASKRRSSTDTQYF.

The chain is built from TRBV5-6 and TRBJ2-7; D is undetermined. CDR3 length: 15 residues. Germline values: CDR1 SGHDT, CDR2 YYEEEE. Between the trimmed V and J ends, which lost 4 bases and 2 bases, there was a span of 16 bases. In DNA form, the CDR3 reads TGTGCCAGCAGCCCCAACTCCCAGGTCCCCTACGAGCAGTACTTC. This codes for CASSPNSQVPYEQYF. Full variable domain (rest looked up from reference TRBV5-6 and TRBJ2-7): DAGVTQSPTHLIKTRGQQVTLRCSPKSGHDTVSWYQQALGQGPQFIFQYYEEEERQRGNFPDRFSGHQFPNYSSELNVNALLLGDSALYLCASSPNSQVPYEQYFGPGTRLTVT.

The rearrangement uses TRBV19 and TRBJ1-1; no clear D. The CDR3 has 14 amino acids. The germline gives CDR1 LNHDA, CDR2 SQIVND (reference sequence). V lost 1 base to trimming and J lost 4 bases, with 10 bases between them. For the CDR3, the DNA is TGTGCCAGTAGTATAGTTGGGGTGGGCACTGAAGCTTTCTTT. It is translated as CASSIVGVGTEAFF.

The rearrangement joins TRBV5-1 to TRBJ1-2; D gene unclear. Germline V gives CDR1 SGHRS, CDR2 YFSETQ. V dropped 4 bases and J dropped 8 bases, with 15 bases sitting between them. The CDR3 contains 13 residues. The CDR3 DNA is TGCGCCAGCAGCCCTTTAGATTCGGTGGGCTACACCTTC. Translation: CASSPLDSVGYTF. The variable domain in full, completed from reference TRBV5-1 and TRBJ1-2, reads KAGVTQTPRYLIKTRGQQVTLSCSPISGHRSVSWYQQTPGQGLQFLFEYFSETQRNKGNFPGRFSGRQFSNSRSEMNVSTLELGDSALYLCASSPLDSVGYTFGSGTRLTVV.

In this sample, this clone turned up many times. The rearrangement links TRBV7-8 to TRBJ2-3; 16 bases map to TRBD2. CDR1 SGHVS and CDR2 FQNEAQ come from the germline V gene. The CDR3 sequence is 18 residues long. J was trimmed by 4 bases and V by 5 bases; bases with no gene match: 9. The chain's CDR3 is CASSKGLAGGRVADTQYF. CDR3 sequence (DNA): TGTGCCAGCAGCAAGGGACTAGCGGGGGGGCGAGTGGCAGATACGCAGTATTTT. Based on the CDR3 plus reference TRBV7-8 and TRBJ2-3, the full variable domain is GAGVSQSPRYKVAKRGQDVALRCDPISGHVSLFWYQQALGQGPEFLTYFQNEAQLDKSGLPSDRFFAERPEGSVSTLKIQRTQQEDSAVYLCASSKGLAGGRVADTQYFGPGTRLTVL.